A selection of T cell receptor beta chains follows, all from one sample in a study of cytomegalovirus exposure and HLA in healthy donors. The repertoire was sequenced with immunoSEQ multiplex PCR; TCRdb's copy has only in-frame clones and lacks some. The sample holds under 200,000 clones, about three quarters seen once. The sequenced sample consisted of PBMCs. These TCRs come from a female donor in good health and CMV-seronegative. Each CDR3 is given with its conserved first and last residue. A D gene is named only where the DNA matches it firmly. Some rows have no size entry. The others give once, few or many, or a class for an expanded clone.

cdr3_nt | cdr3_aa | j_call | clone_size | d_call | v_call
TGTGCCAGCAGTTTAAGGACAGGCGCGGGAACTGAAGCTTTCTTT | CASSLRTGAGTEAFF | TRBJ1-1 | few | TRBD1 | TRBV28
TGTGCCAGCGTGGGGGGACTAGCGGTCTACGAGCAGTACTTC | CASVGGLAVYEQYF | TRBJ2-7 | NA | TRBD2 | TRBV28
TGTGCCAGCAGCTTAGACGGGAAGACCCAGTACTTC | CASSLDGKTQYF | TRBJ2-5 | NA | NA | TRBV11-3
TGTGCCAGCTCACCACCAGGACGGGGTACCTACGAGCAGTACTTC | CASSPPGRGTYEQYF | TRBJ2-7 | NA | NA | TRBV18
TGTGCCAGCAGCTCGGAGAGCGGGGGCCGCTCCTACGAGCAGTACTTC | CASSSESGGRSYEQYF | TRBJ2-7 | NA | TRBD2 | TRBV11-2
TGTGCCAGCAGTGATGCGGGGGGCCGTTTCTACGAGCAGTACTTC | CASSDAGGRFYEQYF | TRBJ2-7 | NA | TRBD2 | TRBV25-1
TGTGCTATCGGGCTCCAGGGTTCAGGGGCCAACGTCCTGACTTTC | CAIGLQGSGANVLTF | TRBJ2-6 | NA | NA | TRBV12-5
TGTGCCAGCAGTCGGGACAGGGTTGAGCAGTTCTTC | CASSRDRVEQFF | TRBJ2-1 | NA | TRBD1 | TRBV7-6
TGTGCCAGCAGCTTAGTACCCGGGACAGGGACCTTTTTGGGGGAGACCCAGTACTTC | CASSLVPGTGTFLGETQYF | TRBJ2-5 | NA | TRBD1 | TRBV13
TGTGCCAGCTCACCAGAGCGGGGGTCGACCAGGAACGAGCAGTACTTC | CASSPERGSTRNEQYF | TRBJ2-7 | NA | TRBD2 | TRBV18
TGTGCCACGGCTTCTGAACAGGGCGGTTTACAGCCCCAGCATTTT | CATASEQGGLQPQHF | TRBJ1-5 | NA | NA | TRBV10-3
TGTGCCAGCAGCTCATATAGAGGCGCCCACAATGAGCAGTTCTTC | CASSSYRGAHNEQFF | TRBJ2-1 | NA | NA | TRBV7-6
TGTGCCATCAGTGATCGTCCAGAGACCCAGTACTTC | CAISDRPETQYF | TRBJ2-5 | NA | NA | TRBV10-3
TGTGCCAGCAGAACTGGGGGGACGAATTCACCCCTCCACTTT | CASRTGGTNSPLHF | TRBJ1-6 | few | NA | TRBV19
TGTGCCAGCAGGACCGGGGGGGAGCTGTTTTTT | CASRTGGELFF | TRBJ2-2 | NA | NA | TRBV2
TGTGCCAGCAGCGTTCCGGGTATTGACGCATCCCGTGAATATGGCTACACCTTC | CASSVPGIDASREYGYTF | TRBJ1-2 | NA | NA | TRBV7-3
TGTGCCAGCAGCTTGGCGGGAGTTAATGAAAAACTGTTTTTT | CASSLAGVNEKLFF | TRBJ1-4 | NA | NA | TRBV5-6